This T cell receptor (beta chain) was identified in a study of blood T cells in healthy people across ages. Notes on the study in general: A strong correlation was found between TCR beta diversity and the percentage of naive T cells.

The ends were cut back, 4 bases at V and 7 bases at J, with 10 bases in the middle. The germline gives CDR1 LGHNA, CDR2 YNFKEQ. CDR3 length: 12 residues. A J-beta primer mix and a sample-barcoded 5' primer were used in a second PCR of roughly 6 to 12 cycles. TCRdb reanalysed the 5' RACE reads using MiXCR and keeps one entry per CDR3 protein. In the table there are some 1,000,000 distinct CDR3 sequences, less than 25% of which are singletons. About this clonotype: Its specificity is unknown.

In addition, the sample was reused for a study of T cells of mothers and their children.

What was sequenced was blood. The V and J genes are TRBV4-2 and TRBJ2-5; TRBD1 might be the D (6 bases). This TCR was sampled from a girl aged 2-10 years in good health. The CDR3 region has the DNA TGTGCCAGCAGCCTCCAAGGGGGGACCCAGTACTTC. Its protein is CASSLQGGTQYF.